Below are 15 T cell receptor beta chains sequenced from a single sample in a study of beta chain features in type 1 diabetes (dated by TCRdb to 2016 to 2019). Library method: the immunoSEQ multiplex PCR assay. The High Capacity cDNA Reverse Transcription Kit was used to reverse transcribe all of the isolated RNA, meaning that expressed TCRB transcripts were what got sequenced. TCRdb re-hosts the immuneACCESS table, in-frame sequences only. Its copies lack some clones; in the studies checked, an unresolved V gene accounts for under half of them, and the cause for the rest is not known. A total of about 900,000 clones appear in this sample, around a sixth of them only once. 0.02% to 0.025% of the sample belongs to the ten largest clones. Sequenced: naive CD4+ T cells from blood. The cell subset or site label here, explained by the study, means: true naive CD4+ T cells. The receptors here all came from a woman in her late teens or twenties in good health.

The CDR3 protein is CASSPRDRGDNEQFF. Written as DNA, the CDR3 is TGTGCCAGCAGTCCCCGGGACAGGGGTGACAATGAGCAGTTCTTC. This chain links TRBV27 with TRBJ2-1, with 10 bases matching TRBD1. CDR1 is MNHEY, CDR2 SMNVEV, per germline (reference sequence). The CDR3 consists of 15 residues. Trimming cost V 5 bases and J 5 bases; bases outside gene matches: 6.

The V call is TRBV19, the J call TRBJ2-1; 10 bases line up with TRBD2. CDR3 length: 16 amino acids. Unmatched junction bases numbered 4, after V lost 5 bases and J lost 0 bases. The germline V gene encodes CDR1 LNHDA and CDR2 SQIVND (reference sequence). CDR3 amino acids: CASSGLAASSYNEQFF. CDR3 coding DNA: TGTGCCAGTAGTGGACTAGCGGCAAGCTCCTACAATGAGCAGTTCTTC. The whole variable domain, remainder taken from reference TRBV19 and TRBJ2-1, is DGGITQSPKYLFRKEGQNVTLSCEQNLNHDAMYWYRQDPGQGLRLIYYSQIVNDFQKGDIAEGYSVSREKKESFPLTVTSAQKNPTAFYLCASSGLAASSYNEQFFGPGTRLTVL.

This chain joins TRBV11-2 and TRBJ2-5, with 9 bases aligning to TRBD2. The CDR3 sequence is 14 residues long. From germline, CDR1 is SGHAT and CDR2 FQNNGV. J lost 3 bases, V lost 5 bases, and 4 bases had no gene match. The CDR3 region has the DNA TGTGCCAGCAGCCTTAGCGGGAGTAAAGAGACCCAGTACTTC. Translated, it gives CASSLSGSKETQYF.

The chain is built from TRBV28 and TRBJ2-7; 7 bases are a match to TRBD1. Germline values: CDR1 MDHEN, CDR2 SYDVKM. V was pared by 4 bases and J by 3 bases, with 9 bases of the junction left unmatched. The CDR3 is 15 amino acids. The CDR3 region has the DNA TGTGCCAGCAGTTCCCCGACAGGGCCGGGCTACGAGCAGTACTTC. It specifies CASSSPTGPGYEQYF.

A few counts support this clone. The chain uses TRBV19 and TRBJ2-2; D is unresolved. V dropped 4 bases and J dropped 6 bases, with 6 bases sitting between them. Germline assignment: CDR1 LNHDA and CDR2 SQIVND (reference sequence). This CDR3 comprises 12 residues. The chain's CDR3 is CASSTYSGELFF. CDR3 DNA: TGTGCCAGTAGTACATACTCCGGGGAGCTGTTTTTT.

This clone was observed a few times. The chain combines TRBV15 with TRBJ2-2; 7 bases line up with TRBD1. The length of the CDR3 is 16 residues. With V trimmed by 0 bases and J by 6 bases, 7 bases remained unmatched. Germline-derived CDR1 and CDR2 are LNHNV and YYDKDF (reference sequence). CDR3 DNA: TGTGCCACCAGCAGAGATCCCGGGACAGTGGCCGGGGAGCTGTTTTTT. This sequence encodes CATSRDPGTVAGELFF.

The rearrangement uses TRBV4-3 and TRBJ2-6, with a possible D match to TRBD2 (6 bases). The CDR3 has 16 residues. The germline V and J ends were trimmed by 0 bases and 3 bases, with 9 bases remaining between them. Germline values: CDR1 LGHNA, CDR2 YSLEER. The CDR3: CASSQEWGVGANVLTF. The CDR3 DNA sequence: TGCGCCAGCAGCCAAGAATGGGGGGTTGGGGCCAACGTCCTGACTTTC.

The genes are TRBV21-1 and TRBJ2-7; the tabulated D call, TRBD1, remains unverified against the DNA. TRBV21-1 is a pseudogene locus. This CDR3 contains 14 residues. The CDR3 protein is CASSNRDRDPEQYF. CDR3 DNA sequence: TGTGCCAGCAGCAACCGGGACAGGGACCCCGAGCAGTACTTC.

For this clone: Other DNA sequences of this sample code for an identical CDR3. The CDR3 reads CASSLGPISGANVLTF. The CDR3 DNA follows: TGCGCCAGCAGCTTGGGTCCCATCTCTGGGGCCAACGTCCTGACTTTC. V gene TRBV5-1 combines with J gene TRBJ2-6, with D unresolved. This CDR3 has 16 residues. Trimming removed 0 bases at V and 0 bases at J, with 7 bases between. Germline CDR1 reads SGHRS; CDR2 reads YFSETQ.

This clone has more than one count but fewer than ten. The chain uses TRBV7-9 and TRBJ1-5; 7 bases are shared with TRBD1. The V and J ends lost 4 bases and 1 base, in that order; junction bases with no gene match: 1. Germline V lookup: CDR1 SEHNR, CDR2 FQNEAQ (reference sequence). The CDR3 runs to 14 residues. The CDR3 DNA sequence: TGTGCCAGCAGCTGGGGACAGAGCAATCAGCCCCAGCATTTT. Translated: CASSWGQSNQPQHF.

The chain has TRBV18 and TRBJ2-7; TRBD2 aligns across 12 bases. This CDR3 spans 15 amino acids. Germline CDR1 reads KGHSH; CDR2 reads LQKENI. The V gene end was trimmed by 5 bases and the J gene end by 7 bases; junction bases not matched to a gene: 9. The CDR3 DNA reads TGTGCCAGCTCAGCGAGGACTAGCGGGATGGGTGAGCAGTACTTC. Protein sequence: CASSARTSGMGEQYF.

In its sample, this clone was seen a few times. The V and J genes are TRBV7-9 and TRBJ2-1, with a weak D call TRBD1 (6 bases). The germline V gene encodes CDR1 SEHNR and CDR2 FQNEAQ (reference sequence). Trimming removed 1 base from V and 7 bases from J, with 14 bases in between. This CDR3 comprises 15 residues. CDR3 bases: TGTGCCAGCAGCTTAGTAGTTTCAGGGGTAAATGAGCAGTTCTTC. This translates into CASSLVVSGVNEQFF. Complete variable domain (other parts from reference TRBV7-9 and TRBJ2-1): DTGVSQNPRHKITKRGQNVTFRCDPISEHNRLYWYRQTLGQGPEFLTYFQNEAQLEKSRLLSDRFSAERPKGSFSTLEIQRTEQGDSAMYLCASSLVVSGVNEQFFGPGTRLTVL.

In this sample, this clone turned up a few times. The chain carries TRBV7-2 and TRBJ2-3; D possibly uses TRBD1 or TRBD2 (5 bases each). This CDR3 has 14 amino acids. Germline V gene lookup returns CDR1 SGHTA and CDR2 FQGNSA. V lost 4 bases, J lost 2 bases, and 10 bases lay in between. The CDR3 loop is CASSSMGDTDTQYF. The CDR3 DNA sequence: TGTGCCAGCAGCTCGATGGGGGACACAGATACGCAGTATTTT.

In this sample, this clone turned up a few times. The chain couples TRBV7-8 to TRBJ1-1; tentative D call: TRBD1 (6 bases). Trimming removed 5 bases at V and 1 base at J, with 8 bases between. CDR1 and CDR2 (germline): SGHVS, FQNEAQ. The CDR3 has 13 amino acids. The CDR3 sequence is CASSEDRNTEAFF. The CDR3 nucleotides read TGTGCCAGCAGCGAGGACAGGAACACTGAAGCTTTCTTT.

The rearrangement links TRBV10-3 to TRBJ2-1, with TRBD2 matching 14 bases. V lost 9 bases to trimming and J lost 8 bases; unmatched junction nucleotides: 3. Germline CDR1 reads ENHRY; CDR2 reads SYGVKD. This CDR3 is built from 13 residues. In DNA form, the CDR3 reads TGTGCCATTACGGGACTAGCGGGAGATGAGCAGTTCTTC. It encodes CAITGLAGDEQFF.